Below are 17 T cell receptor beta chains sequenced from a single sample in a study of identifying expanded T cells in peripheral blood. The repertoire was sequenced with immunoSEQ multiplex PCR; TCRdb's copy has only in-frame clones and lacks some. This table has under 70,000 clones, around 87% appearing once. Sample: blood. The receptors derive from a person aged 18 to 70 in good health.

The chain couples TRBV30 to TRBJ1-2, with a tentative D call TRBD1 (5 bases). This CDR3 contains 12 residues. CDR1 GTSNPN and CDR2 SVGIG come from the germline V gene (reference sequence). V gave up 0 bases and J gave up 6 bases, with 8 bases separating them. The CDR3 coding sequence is TGTGCCTGGAGTGTCCAAGGGGATGGCTACACCTTC. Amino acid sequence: CAWSVQGDGYTF.

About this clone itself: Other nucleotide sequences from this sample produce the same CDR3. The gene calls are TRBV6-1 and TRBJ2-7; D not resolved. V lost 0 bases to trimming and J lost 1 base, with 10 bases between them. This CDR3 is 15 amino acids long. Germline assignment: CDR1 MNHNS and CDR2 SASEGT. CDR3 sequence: CASSEALAGSYEQYF. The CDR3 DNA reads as TGTGCCAGCAGTGAAGCGCTTGCAGGTTCCTACGAGCAGTACTTC.

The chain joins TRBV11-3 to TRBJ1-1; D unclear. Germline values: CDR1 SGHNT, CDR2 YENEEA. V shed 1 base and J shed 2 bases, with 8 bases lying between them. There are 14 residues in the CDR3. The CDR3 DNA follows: TGTGCCAGCAGCTTAGGGCAGTCCAACACTGAAGCTTTCTTT. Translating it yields CASSLGQSNTEAFF. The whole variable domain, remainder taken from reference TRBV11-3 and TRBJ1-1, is EAGVVQSPRYKIIEKKQPVAFWCNPISGHNTLYWYLQNLGQGPELLIRYENEEAVDDSQLPKDRFSAERLKGVDSTLKIQPAELGDSAVYLCASSLGQSNTEAFFGQGTRLTVV.

The DNA of the CDR3 is TGTGCCAGCAGTTTACCGAGGGCCCCCTACAATGAGCAGTTCTTC. It yields the protein CASSLPRAPYNEQFF. This chain joins TRBV28 and TRBJ2-1, with TRBD2 as a possible D gene (5 bases). The CDR3 is made up of 15 amino acids. Germline V gives CDR1 MDHEN, CDR2 SYDVKM. Trimming removed 2 bases at V and 2 bases at J, with 10 bases between.

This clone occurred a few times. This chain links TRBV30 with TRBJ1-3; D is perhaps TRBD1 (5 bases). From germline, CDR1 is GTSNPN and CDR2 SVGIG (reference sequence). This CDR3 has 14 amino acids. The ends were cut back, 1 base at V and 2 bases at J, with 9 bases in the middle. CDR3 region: CAWSERDPGNTIYF. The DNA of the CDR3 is TGTGCCTGGAGTGAGAGGGACCCTGGAAACACCATATATTTT.

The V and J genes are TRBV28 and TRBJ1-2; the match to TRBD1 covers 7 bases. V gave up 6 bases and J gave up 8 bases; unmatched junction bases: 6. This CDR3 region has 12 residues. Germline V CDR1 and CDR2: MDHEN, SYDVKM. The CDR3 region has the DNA TGTGCCAGCAGCCTCCAGGGGGAGGGCTACACCTTC. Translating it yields CASSLQGEGYTF.

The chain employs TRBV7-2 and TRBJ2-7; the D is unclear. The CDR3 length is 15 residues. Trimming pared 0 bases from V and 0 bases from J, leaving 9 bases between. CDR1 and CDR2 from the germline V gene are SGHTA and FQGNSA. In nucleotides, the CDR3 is TGTGCCAGCAGCTTAGCGCGTGAGTTCTCCTACGAGCAGTACTTC. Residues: CASSLAREFSYEQYF. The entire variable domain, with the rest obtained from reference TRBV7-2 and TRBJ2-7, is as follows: GAGVSQSPSNKVTEKGKDVELRCDPISGHTALYWYRQSLGQGLEFLIYFQGNSAPDKSGLPSDRFSAERTGGSVSTLTIQRTQQEDSAVYLCASSLAREFSYEQYFGPGTRLTVT.

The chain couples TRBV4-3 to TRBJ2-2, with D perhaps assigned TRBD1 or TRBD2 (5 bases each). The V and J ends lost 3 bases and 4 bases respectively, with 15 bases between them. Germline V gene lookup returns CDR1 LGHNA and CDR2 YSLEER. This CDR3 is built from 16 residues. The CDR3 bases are TGCGCCAGCAGCCACGACCTACAGGAGGTCACCGGGGAGCTGTTTTTT. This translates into CASSHDLQEVTGELFF.

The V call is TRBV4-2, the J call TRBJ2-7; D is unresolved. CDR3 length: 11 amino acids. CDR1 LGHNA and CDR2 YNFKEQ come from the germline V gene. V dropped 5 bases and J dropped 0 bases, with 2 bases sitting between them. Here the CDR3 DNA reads TGTGCCAGCAGCAACTCCTACGAGCAGTACTTC. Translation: CASSNSYEQYF.

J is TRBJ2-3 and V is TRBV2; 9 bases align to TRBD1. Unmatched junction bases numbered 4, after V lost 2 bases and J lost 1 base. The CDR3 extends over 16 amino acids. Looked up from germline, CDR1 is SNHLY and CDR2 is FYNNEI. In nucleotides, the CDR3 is TGTGCCAGCAGTGAAACAGGGGGCGCGGGCACAGATACGCAGTATTTT. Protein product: CASSETGGAGTDTQYF.

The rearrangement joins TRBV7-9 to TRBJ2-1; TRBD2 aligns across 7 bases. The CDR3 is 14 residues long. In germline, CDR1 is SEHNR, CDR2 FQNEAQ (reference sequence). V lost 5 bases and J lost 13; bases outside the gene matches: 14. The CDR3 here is CASSNRLGGDSQFF. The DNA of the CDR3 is TGTGCCAGCAGCAACCGACTGGGAGGGGATTCCCAGTTCTTC.

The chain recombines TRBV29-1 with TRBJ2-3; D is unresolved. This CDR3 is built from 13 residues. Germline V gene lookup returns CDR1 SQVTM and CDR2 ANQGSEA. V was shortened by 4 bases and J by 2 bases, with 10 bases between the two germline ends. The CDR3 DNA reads TGCAGCGTTGTTCCTCGGGCCACAGATACGCAGTATTTT. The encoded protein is CSVVPRATDTQYF.

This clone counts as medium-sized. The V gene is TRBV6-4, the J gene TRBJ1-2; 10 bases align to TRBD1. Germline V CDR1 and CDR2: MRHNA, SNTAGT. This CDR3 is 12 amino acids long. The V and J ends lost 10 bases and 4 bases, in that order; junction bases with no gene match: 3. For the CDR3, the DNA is TGTGCCATTCGGACAGGGGGCTATGGCTACACCTTC. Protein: CAIRTGGYGYTF.

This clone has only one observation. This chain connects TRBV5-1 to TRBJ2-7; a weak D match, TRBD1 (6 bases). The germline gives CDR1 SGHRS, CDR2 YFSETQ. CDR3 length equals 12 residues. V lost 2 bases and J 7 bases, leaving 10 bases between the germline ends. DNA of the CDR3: TGCGCCAGCAGCTTCAGGGGTAAGGAGCAGTACTTC. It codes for CASSFRGKEQYF.

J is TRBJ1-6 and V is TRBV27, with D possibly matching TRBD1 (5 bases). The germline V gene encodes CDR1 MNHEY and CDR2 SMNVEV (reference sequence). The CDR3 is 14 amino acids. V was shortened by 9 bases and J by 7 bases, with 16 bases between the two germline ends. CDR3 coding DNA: TGTGCCAGTAGGCAGGGAATAATAAATTCACCCCTCCACTTT. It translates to CASRQGIINSPLHF.

The CDR3 here is CASSLGGGRVYEQYF. CDR3 coding DNA: TGTGCCAGCAGTTTAGGCGGCGGCAGAGTTTACGAGCAGTACTTC. V usage is TRBV27 and J usage is TRBJ2-7, with no clear D. Germline-derived CDR1 and CDR2 are MNHEY and SMNVEV (reference sequence). Trimming cost V 2 bases and J 4 bases, with 15 bases left between them. The CDR3 loop spans 15 amino acids.

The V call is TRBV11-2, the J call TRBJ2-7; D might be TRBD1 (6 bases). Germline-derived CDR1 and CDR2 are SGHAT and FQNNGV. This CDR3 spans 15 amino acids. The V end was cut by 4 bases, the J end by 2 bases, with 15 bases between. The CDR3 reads CASSSTRDITYEQYF. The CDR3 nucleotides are TGTGCCAGCAGCTCGACCAGGGACATCACCTACGAGCAGTACTTC.